This T cell receptor beta chain was documented in a study of T-cell reconstitution after alpha-beta-depleted transplantation in children (dated by TCRdb to the mid-2010s). Regarding the complete study: Using TCR repertoire profiling, the study followed T-cell immune reconstitution in a quantitative way in children after TCRalphabeta/CD19-depleted allogeneic hematopoietic cell transplantation. The study at large found these results: Over subsequent months, a decline in hyperexpanded clone frequencies was noted, and after one year, T-cell counts and TCRbeta diversity were mostly ascribed to newly produced T cells. In some patients, the high TCRbeta diversity seen at day 60 was put down to recipient T cells and intrathymic progenitors that had survived conditioning. Apparently early alphabetaT-cell count recovery about two months after transplant reportedly relied on only several hundred rapidly expanded clones derived from non-depleted graft cells.

The treatment or condition label of this sample denotes: allogeneic hematopoietic cell transplantation with graft depleted of TCRalphabeta T cells and CD19 B cells. The transplant recipients were children given TCRalphabeta/CD19-depleted allogeneic hematopoietic cell grafts. This clonotype was counted at least ten times. It has no known antigen specificity. No base-level quality is on record; no much larger clone is a single base apart. The library was built by means of PCR. Data came from an Illumina HiSeq 2500. TCR library preparation used molecular barcoding, with unique molecular identifiers applied to normalize quantification of the TCRbeta repertoire. The public reads were run again by TCRdb, first through fastp at Q25 and then through MiXCR, and only productive beta chains were kept. Entries are consolidated by CDR3 protein sequence, retaining the most common genes and DNA. A total of approximately 500,000 distinct CDR3 sequences appear in this sample, more than 9% of them only once. The biggest ten clones account for about 2.1% of the sample.

The germline V gene sets CDR1 to SGHAT and CDR2 to FQNNGV. Including cysteine and phenylalanine, the CDR3 has 13 amino acids. Only the CDR3 region is kept as DNA, spanning 39 bases read in frame from base 1. V drops 1 base and J drops 11 bases, leaving 15 bases in between. The receptor was derived from a child under 10 years old with inherited bone marrow failure, due to receive a stem cell transplant. The chain uses TRBV11-2 and TRBJ2-7; a tentative D call is TRBD2 (6 bases match). The sequencing used PBMCs, collected before TCRalphabeta/CD19-depleted stem cell transplant. The CDR3 region reads CASSLGVWGEKYF. The DNA is TGTGCCAGCAGCTTAGGGGTCTGGGGGGAGAAGTACTTC.